This T cell receptor (beta chain) originates from a study of ipilimumab plus nivolumab after autologous stem cell transplantation. Assay: immunoSEQ multiplex PCR; the TCRdb copy retains only in-frame clones and omits some. Among 84,000 or so clones listed, about 83% were seen once. This clone showed up just a few times. The CDR3 runs 14 residues. The germline V gene encodes CDR1 SNHLY and CDR2 FYNNEI. Trimming at V came to 4 bases and at J to 2 bases, leaving 3 bases not matched to a gene. This specimen was PBMCs, taken in a trial of ipilimumab plus nivolumab as post-transplant consolidation. This rearrangement joins TRBV2 to TRBJ2-3; 7 bases align to TRBD1. The clonotype comes from a male donor with diffuse large B-cell lymphoma. CDR3 loop: CASSADRVTDTQYF. In nucleotides, the CDR3 is TGTGCCAGCAGTGCCGACAGGGTCACAGATACGCAGTATTTT.